The 32 T cell receptor beta chains listed next were all sequenced from one sample in a study of glioma-infiltrating T cells after dendritic cell vaccination. Time point reported: after dendritic cell vaccination, including at tumor progression/relapse. The method was immunoSEQ multiplex PCR; TCRdb's version includes in-frame clones alone and lacks a portion of them. The sample contains roughly 100,000 clones, roughly 89% of which appear only once. The sample in question was blood, obtained after dendritic cell vaccination. Receptor source: a human donor with glioblastoma.

The chain links TRBV5-6 to TRBJ2-5; D gene uncertain. The J call is uncertain, as TRBJ2-7 better fits the DNA end. CDR3 length: 13 amino acids. Germline V CDR1 and CDR2: SGHDT, YYEEEE. For the CDR3, the DNA is TGTGCCAGCAGCTTGGCCCAGGCCTACGAGCAGTACTTC. It yields the protein CASSLAQAYEQYF.

This chain joins TRBV2 and TRBJ1-5, with 11 bases aligning to TRBD1. V shed 11 bases, J shed 6 bases, and the junction held 6 bases outside the gene matches. From germline, CDR1 is SNHLY and CDR2 FYNNEI. The CDR3 is 13 amino acids. The CDR3: CACQGTGGQPQHF. CDR3 DNA sequence: TGTGCCTGCCAGGGGACAGGGGGTCAGCCCCAGCATTTT.

The rearrangement joins TRBV18 to TRBJ2-1; TRBD2 agrees at 10 bases. CDR3 length: 14 residues. Trimming took 6 bases from V and 3 from J; bases not matched to a gene: 2. Looked up from germline, CDR1 is KGHSH and CDR2 is LQKENI. CDR3 sequence reads: CASSGLADYNEQFF. CDR3 DNA: TGTGCCAGCTCCGGACTAGCGGACTACAATGAGCAGTTCTTC.

The rearrangement joins TRBV5-1 to TRBJ1-1; tentative D call: TRBD1 (5 bases). This CDR3 is built from 14 residues. Between the trimmed V and J ends, which lost 0 bases and 4 bases, there was a span of 10 bases. Germline CDR1 is SGHRS and CDR2 is YFSETQ. The CDR3 DNA is TGCGCCAGCAGCTTGGAGGCAGGGATCACTGAAGCTTTCTTT. It codes for CASSLEAGITEAFF.

DNA of the CDR3: TGCAGCGCTGGCCCCCGAGAGACCCAGTACTTC. Its protein is CSAGPRETQYF. J is TRBJ2-5 and V is TRBV29-1, with D unclear. Looked up from germline, CDR1 is SQVTM and CDR2 is ANQGSEA. There are 11 residues in the CDR3. Between the trimmed V and J ends, which lost 7 bases and 4 bases, there was a span of 10 bases.

The chain uses TRBV5-1 and TRBJ1-1, with 11 bases matching TRBD1. The CDR3 runs to 15 residues. CDR1 is SGHRS, CDR2 YFSETQ, per germline. Trimming at V came to 7 bases and at J to 9 bases, leaving 14 bases not matched to a gene. CDR3 region: CASQELPGQGEQAFF. The CDR3 bases are TGCGCCAGCCAAGAATTACCGGGACAGGGGGAACAAGCTTTCTTT.

This clone appeared a single time. This rearrangement joins TRBV30 to TRBJ2-7, with 10 bases matching TRBD1. CDR1 and CDR2 from the germline V gene are GTSNPN and SVGIG (reference sequence). V was clipped by 5 bases and J by 4 bases; unmatched bases: 5. The CDR3 has 13 amino acids. The CDR3 DNA reads TGTGCCTGGCGGACAGGGGGTTTGTACGAGCAGTACTTC. Its translation: CAWRTGGLYEQYF.

This clone was counted only a few times. The V and J genes are TRBV7-8 and TRBJ2-5; possible D gene TRBD1, 9 bases. With 6 bases removed from V and 2 bases from J, the gap between germline ends came to 22 bases. Germline CDR1 and CDR2: SGHVS and FQNEAQ. The CDR3 has 17 residues. CDR3 sequence reads: CASSFRGGTGRQETQYF. The CDR3 DNA reads TGTGCCAGCAGTTTCCGCGGGGGGACAGGGAGGCAAGAGACCCAGTACTTC.

The rearrangement joins TRBV30 to TRBJ1-3; D ambiguous. V lost 0 bases and J lost 8, with 14 bases in between. The CDR3 loop spans 14 amino acids. Germline-derived CDR1 and CDR2 are GTSNPN and SVGIG (reference sequence). CDR3 loop: CAWSVGEEYYTIYF. The DNA for the CDR3 is TGTGCCTGGAGTGTCGGGGAGGAGTACTACACCATATATTTT.

Only one count was recorded for this clone. This chain uses TRBV7-3 with TRBJ2-3, with D perhaps matching TRBD2 (5 bases). Between the trimmed V and J ends, which lost 2 bases and 4 bases, there was a span of 10 bases. CDR3 length: 14 residues. Germline CDR1 reads SGHTA; CDR2 reads FQGTGA. This CDR3 is CASSLGAAADTQYF. The CDR3 DNA reads as TGTGCCAGCAGCTTAGGAGCGGCGGCAGATACGCAGTATTTT.

V is TRBV6-4 and J is TRBJ2-5; 9 nucleotides line up with TRBD1. The V gene's germline CDR1 is MRHNA and CDR2 SNTAGT. This CDR3 spans 15 amino acids. V lost 4 bases to trimming and J lost 5 bases; unmatched junction nucleotides: 8. The CDR3 region is CASSATFTGGETQYF. CDR3 coding DNA: TGTGCCAGCAGTGCTACCTTTACAGGGGGCGAGACCCAGTACTTC.

The J gene is TRBJ2-7, the V gene TRBV30; 10 nucleotides align to TRBD1. This CDR3 is 13 amino acids long. The ends lost 1 base at V and 5 bases at J; junction bases unmatched: 2. The germline V gene encodes CDR1 GTSNPN and CDR2 SVGIG (reference sequence). The CDR3 region is CAWSGQGAHEQYF. CDR3 DNA: TGTGCCTGGAGTGGACAGGGGGCCCACGAGCAGTACTTC.

The chain uses TRBV6-6 and TRBJ1-1; tentatively, D is TRBD1 (5 bases). V shed 7 bases and J shed 1 base, with 16 bases lying between them. The CDR3 contains 15 residues. Germline V lookup: CDR1 MNHNY, CDR2 SVGAGI (reference sequence). The CDR3 DNA sequence: TGTGCCAGCAACAGCCTTAGGGGAACGAACACTGAAGCTTTCTTT. It specifies CASNSLRGTNTEAFF.

The chain joins TRBV4-1 to TRBJ2-3, with 9 bases identical to TRBD2. The CDR3 sequence is 15 residues long. Looked up from germline, CDR1 is MGHRA and CDR2 is YSYEKL. V shed 3 bases and J 5 bases; nucleotides not matched to a gene: 6. CDR3 sequence reads: CASSQGSGSVDTQYF. The CDR3 DNA reads TGCGCCAGCAGCCAGGGTAGCGGGAGTGTAGATACGCAGTATTTT.

This chain connects TRBV29-1 to TRBJ2-7, with a weak D call TRBD1 (6 bases). The CDR3 sequence is 14 residues long. V lost 5 bases to trimming and J lost 5 bases, with 19 bases between them. CDR1 is SQVTM and CDR2 is ANQGSEA in the germline V gene. The CDR3 spells CSVLLSGELHEQYF. CDR3 nucleotides: TGCAGCGTTCTTCTCTCAGGGGAGTTGCACGAGCAGTACTTC.

V and J are TRBV9 and TRBJ1-2, with TRBD1 matching over 8 bases. V dropped 3 bases and J dropped 8; count of bases not matched to a gene: 6. The CDR3 extends over 13 amino acids. Germline CDR1 reads SGDLS; CDR2 reads YYNGEE. The CDR3 sequence: CASSGGQAGGYTF. Written as DNA, the CDR3 is TGTGCCAGCAGCGGGGGACAGGCGGGGGGCTACACCTTC. Combining the CDR3 with reference TRBV9 and TRBJ1-2 gives the whole variable domain DSGVTQTPKHLITATGQRVTLRCSPRSGDLSVYWYQQSLDQGLQFLIQYYNGEERAKGNILERFSAQQFPDLHSELNLSSLELGDSALYFCASSGGQAGGYTFGSGTRLTVV.

The V gene is TRBV10-3, the J gene TRBJ2-7, with unresolved D. V lost 0 bases to trimming and J lost 2 bases, with 14 bases between them. The germline V gene has CDR1 ENHRY and CDR2 SYGVKD. The CDR3 spans 16 residues. The CDR3 spells CAISESASKTTYEQYF. The CDR3 nucleotides are TGTGCCATCAGTGAGTCTGCCTCTAAAACTACCTACGAGCAGTACTTC.

V usage is TRBV18 and J usage is TRBJ2-7, with no clear D. This CDR3 contains 16 residues. From germline, CDR1 is KGHSH and CDR2 LQKENI. Trimming took off 3 bases at V and 2 bases at J, with 17 bases between the two ends. In nucleotides, the CDR3 is TGTGCCAGCTCACCCGGTATGCTGATACCCACCTACGAGCAGTACTTC. This sequence encodes CASSPGMLIPTYEQYF.

CDR3: CASSPPGNTEAFF. The CDR3 nucleotides are TGTGCCAGCAGTCCACCGGGGAACACTGAAGCTTTCTTT. The V and J genes are TRBV6-6 and TRBJ1-1; D ambiguous. The CDR3 runs to 13 residues. V lost 5 bases and J lost 1, with 8 bases in between. Germline V CDR1 and CDR2: MNHNY, SVGAGI (reference sequence).

Here the CDR3 reads CASRIEALGGELFF. The DNA of the CDR3 is TGCGCCAGCAGGATAGAGGCCTTAGGCGGGGAGCTGTTTTTT. The chain employs TRBV5-1 and TRBJ2-2; the D is unclear. This CDR3 is 14 amino acids long. V dropped 5 bases and J dropped 7 bases, with 15 bases sitting between them. Germline lookup yields CDR1 SGHRS and CDR2 YFSETQ.

V and J are TRBV7-6 and TRBJ2-2; D call uncertain. There are 15 residues in the CDR3. The V and J ends lost 1 base and 1 base respectively, with 7 bases between them. CDR1 is SGHVS and CDR2 is FNYEAQ in the germline V gene. CDR3 bases: TGTGCCAGCAGCTTAGACTACCTGAACACCGGGGAGCTGTTTTTT. Translated: CASSLDYLNTGELFF.

This chain uses TRBV27 with TRBJ2-1, with TRBD2 matching 7 bases. This CDR3 is built from 16 residues. Germline CDR1 is MNHEY and CDR2 is SMNVEV (reference sequence). V shed 5 bases and J 3 bases; nucleotides not matched to a gene: 10. CDR3 sequence reads: CASSAFGGIIYNEQFF. The DNA of the CDR3 is TGTGCCAGCAGTGCGTTCGGGGGGATTATCTACAATGAGCAGTTCTTC.

This clone was seen more than once but under ten times. The V call is TRBV11-2, the J call TRBJ1-2, with TRBD1 as a possible D gene (6 bases). From germline, CDR1 is SGHAT and CDR2 FQNNGV. This CDR3 has 14 residues. V lost 3 bases and J lost 6, with 14 bases in between. The chain's CDR3 is CASSFQGTSDGYTF. DNA for the CDR3: TGTGCCAGCAGCTTTCAGGGGACAAGCGATGGCTACACCTTC.

The chain joins TRBV5-1 to TRBJ2-1; a possible D gene is TRBD2 (7 bases). Germline CDR1 and CDR2: SGHRS and YFSETQ. This CDR3 is built from 15 residues. Trimming cost V 4 bases and J 5 bases, with 16 bases left between them. Here the CDR3 reads CASSPRLAGDNEQFF. CDR3 bases: TGCGCCAGCAGCCCCCGACTAGCAGGGGACAATGAGCAGTTCTTC.

The V call is TRBV2, the J call TRBJ1-4; 7 bases are shared with TRBD1. This CDR3 comprises 13 residues. Germline CDR1 reads SNHLY; CDR2 reads FYNNEI. V was clipped by 5 bases and J by 7 bases; unmatched bases: 4. CDR3 amino acids: CASSLRGVEKLFF. CDR3 coding DNA: TGTGCCAGCAGTCTCAGGGGGGTTGAAAAACTGTTTTTT.

The V call is TRBV5-1, the J call TRBJ1-2; D is possibly TRBD1 (5 bases). Germline V gene data show CDR1 as SGHRS and CDR2 as YFSETQ. This CDR3 is built from 14 residues. V was shortened by 4 bases and J by 1 base, with 11 bases between the two germline ends. The CDR3 bases are TGCGCCAGCAGCCAGACGACAGATAACTATGGCTACACCTTC. Its protein product is CASSQTTDNYGYTF.

The chain uses TRBV5-1 and TRBJ1-2, with 9 bases that match TRBD1. Per germline, CDR1 SGHRS and CDR2 YFSETQ. V lost 4 bases, J lost 3 bases, and 16 bases stayed unmatched. This CDR3 spans 18 amino acids. The CDR3 spells CASSEEPGQGRAYYGYTF. In DNA form, the CDR3 reads TGCGCCAGCAGCGAAGAGCCCGGACAGGGGAGGGCTTACTATGGCTACACCTTC.

The chain recombines TRBV7-8 with TRBJ2-7, with D unresolved. V was pared by 5 bases and J by 3 bases, with 11 bases between. There are 13 residues in the CDR3. The germline gives CDR1 SGHVS, CDR2 FQNEAQ. CDR3 bases: TGTGCCAGCAGCCACAGACACGACTACGAGCAGTACTTC. Translated: CASSHRHDYEQYF.

The V gene is TRBV29-1, the J gene TRBJ1-2, with a tentative D call TRBD1 (5 bases). V was shortened by 4 bases and J by 4 bases, with 10 bases between the two germline ends. CDR1 is SQVTM and CDR2 is ANQGSEA in the germline V gene. The CDR3 has 12 residues. This CDR3 is CSVGGAFYGYTF. The CDR3 DNA follows: TGCAGCGTTGGCGGGGCCTTCTATGGCTACACCTTC.

The genes are TRBV9 and TRBJ2-2, with 8 bases fitting TRBD1. Germline values: CDR1 SGDLS, CDR2 YYNGEE. The CDR3 sequence is 16 residues long. V dropped 2 bases and J dropped 5; count of bases not matched to a gene: 8. The DNA of the CDR3 is TGTGCCAGCAGCGTCGAGCCCCAGGGGGCGACCGGGGAGCTGTTTTTT. Protein product: CASSVEPQGATGELFF.

Notes on this clone: Other DNA sequences within the sample encode an identical CDR3. The J gene is TRBJ2-7, the V gene TRBV2, with TRBD1 matching 7 bases. This CDR3 is built from 13 residues. In germline, CDR1 is SNHLY, CDR2 FYNNEI. Trimming cost V 6 bases and J 1 base; bases outside gene matches: 3. For the CDR3, the DNA is TGTGCCAGCAGCGAACAGGGGTCCTACGAGCAGTACTTC. It encodes CASSEQGSYEQYF.

The V gene is TRBV12-5, the J gene TRBJ1-1; TRBD1 might be the D (5 bases). V lost 1 base, J lost 0 bases, and 12 bases lay in between. Looked up from germline, CDR1 is LGHNT and CDR2 is FRNRAP. This CDR3 has 16 residues. In DNA, the CDR3 is TGTGCTAGTGGTTTGGCGCTTCAGGGCCTGAACACTGAAGCTTTCTTT. This encodes CASGLALQGLNTEAFF.